Reported below is one T cell receptor (beta chain). Its antigen is currently not known. No base-level quality is on record; no much larger clone is a single base apart. Read against the paper, the sample's time point label means: about 28 days (+/-7) after the second vaccine dose. AZD1222 recipients whose second dose came at about 4 weeks and those whose second dose came at about 12 weeks were combined into one group, since spike-specific TCR depth and breadth did not differ between the two schedules. Vaccinee samples were obtained from the UK trials COV001 and COV002, which included a single-blind randomized controlled phase 2/3 trial of AZD1222 (ChAdOx1 nCoV-19) in healthy adults. For TCRbeta chain sequencing, PBMC samples were collected from trial participants at day 0 and at day 28 after the second dose. The record originates from a study of T cell responses to AZD1222 COVID-19 vaccine (dated by TCRdb to the early 2020s). At the level of the whole study: TCR sequencing covered more than 230 trial participants: about 210 given two doses of AZD1222 and about 26 given two doses of MenACWY control vaccine. Enrollment into the trials was organized by age into subgroups of 18-55, 56-69 and 70-plus years, and those subgroups contained approximately 150, 30 and 60 TCR-sequenced participants, respectively.

The CDR3 regions of human TCRbeta chains were analyzed by immunosequencing. Turning to the authors' computational methods: TCRs in the repertoires were compared against a reference library of SARS-CoV-2-specific TCRs that had been generated with the MIRA antigen-specificity platform. Breadth was defined as the fraction of unique TCRs that were SARS-CoV-2-associated. Depth was defined as the fraction of total T cells that were SARS-CoV-2-associated. Using the MIRA data, each spike-specific TCR was mapped to the spike region that the TCR reacts to and placed in a CD4 or CD8 class. Log10-transformed breadth and depth values were compared by one-way ANOVA with Sidak's multiple comparisons tests. Entries here come from immuneACCESS through TCRdb and include only in-frame sequences with V and J called. Some clones fail to appear in such tables; in the studies checked, an unresolved V gene covers under half of the shortfall, and the cause of the remainder is unknown. V, J and clone size derive from that table, while D and trimming were established from the DNA sequence. The sample table contains 40,000 or so clones; only one count was recorded for approximately 80% of them. The top ten constitute 18% of the sample.

The germline V gene provides CDR1 MGHRA and CDR2 YSYEKL. Taken from cysteine to phenylalanine, the CDR3 has 15 residues. Of the read, only the CDR3 DNA is kept; its 45 bases are in frame from base 1. The trim is 1 base for V and 2 bases for J, with a gap of 8 bases between the germline ends. The paper's findings and limits, for the study overall: Epitopes outside the regions mutated in the B.1.351 and B.1.1.7 variants were reportedly recognized by nearly half of the unique spike-specific TCRs. Only 5 to 7 AZD1222 recipients were SARS-CoV-2 seropositive at baseline, limiting conclusions about previously exposed vaccinees. Because no samples from the day 14 peak response were available, repertoires could be characterized only after the peak T cell response. After two AZD1222 doses, both the breadth and the depth of spike-specific TCRs were significantly higher than at day 0 and than in MenACWY recipients. In the small 56-69-year group, the increase in depth fell short of significance, most likely because of low power. Vaccine-associated CD4 TCRs spanned the whole spike protein, with dominant responses in regions 160-218 and 743-854. Participants were mostly white British and included more females than males, and it was suggested by the authors that clonal diversity may have been underestimated.

The chain is assembled from TRBV4-1 and TRBJ2-2, with the D segment identity uncertain. The source material was peripheral blood, sampled 28 days after the second AZD1222 dose. The clonotype originates from an adult who received the AZD1222 COVID-19 vaccine. At the DNA level, the sequence is TGCGCCAGCAGCCAAGTCCTGAGAAACACCGGGGAGCTGTTTTTT. Translated, it gives CASSQVLRNTGELFF.